Sequencing of this T cell receptor beta chain was carried out in a study of shared clonotypes between healthy human individuals. Study-level results: The naive CD4 repertoires of a handful of donors were compared, and around 4.9% of clonotypes were shared.

This clone was seen a single time. The target antigen is unknown. TCRdb's copy holds only in-frame clones and misses some; the assay was immunoSEQ multiplex PCR. The data show around 1,100,000 clones, approximately 80% seen once. CDR1 and CDR2 from the germline V gene are SGHNT and YYREEE (reference sequence). The V segment lost 4 bases and the J segment 4 bases; nucleotides outside the gene matches: 3. This CDR3 spans 13 amino acids. Sequenced material: memory CD4+ T cells from PBMCs. As to subset: CD45RA-negative fraction. The V call is TRBV5-4, the J call TRBJ1-1; 8 nucleotides match TRBD1. This clonotype was sampled from a man aged 18 to 35 in good health. Some clones in this sample may be carry-over from other donors' samples. Written as DNA, the CDR3 is TGTGCCAGCAGCGCGGACAGGGTCACTGAAGCTTTCTTT. Protein product: CASSADRVTEAFF.